A single sample is the source of the 10 T cell receptor beta chains below, sequenced in a study of human T cells and chemical hapten exposure. As for time point: pre-sensitization, week 0. The sample's treatment: therapeutic diphenylcyclopropenone sensitization with weekly scalp DPC. In TCRdb, the RACE reads were re-called with MiXCR into one record per CDR3 protein. Seen here are 80,000 to 100,000 distinct CDR3 sequences, roughly 9.1% observed once, and the top ten hold around 3.6%. This material consisted of whole blood, taken in connection with sensitization to the hapten diphenylcyclopropenone (DPC). The receptors come from a woman aged 40 to 55 with alopecia areata. Some clones in this sample may be carry-over from other donors' samples.

This clonotype turned up a few times. The J gene is TRBJ2-3, the V gene TRBV7-2; D gene ambiguous. The V and J ends lost 1 base and 7 bases respectively, with 12 bases between them. The CDR3 totals 14 residues. Germline V gene data show CDR1 as SGHTA and CDR2 as FQGNSA. The CDR3 coding sequence is TGTGCCAGCAGCTTAGAAGAGCTTTTCAATACGCAGTATTTT. This translates into CASSLEELFNTQYF.

In this sample, this clonotype turned up a few times. This sequence joins TRBV4-1 and TRBJ2-2, with D perhaps assigned TRBD1 or TRBD2 (5 bases each). The CDR3 runs 15 residues. The V and J ends lost 3 bases and 4 bases respectively, with 12 bases between them. In germline, CDR1 is MGHRA, CDR2 YSYEKL. The CDR3 DNA reads TGCGCCAGCAGCCACCTCGGGGACGGCACCGGGGAGCTGTTTTTT. Protein product: CASSHLGDGTGELFF.

The chain employs TRBV6-2 or TRBV6-3 and TRBJ2-3, with 11 positions matching TRBD1. Germline V gene data show CDR1 as MNHEY and CDR2 as SVGEGT. This CDR3 is built from 16 residues. V lost 5 bases, J lost 4 bases, and 8 bases stayed unmatched. The CDR3 region is CASSPGTGGRADTQYF. The CDR3 nucleotides are TGTGCCAGCAGTCCCGGGACAGGGGGGAGGGCAGATACGCAGTATTTT.

The chain combines TRBV25-1 with TRBJ2-2, with 8 bases aligning to TRBD1. The germline V gene encodes CDR1 MGHDK and CDR2 SYGVNS. V gave up 6 bases and J gave up 2 bases; unmatched junction bases: 5. The CDR3 spans 15 residues. CDR3 residues: CASSLDRGNTGELFF. DNA for the CDR3: TGTGCCAGCAGCCTCGACAGGGGAAACACCGGGGAGCTGTTTTTT.

The V and J genes are TRBV19 and TRBJ2-7; D not certain. The V gene lost 7 bases and the J gene lost 6 bases, with 16 bases spanning the gap. The CDR3 spans 13 residues. Germline V gives CDR1 LNHDA, CDR2 SQIVND (reference sequence). CDR3 region: CASTDSVVREQYF. In DNA form, the CDR3 reads TGTGCCAGTACCGATTCCGTAGTCCGCGAGCAGTACTTC.

The chain couples TRBV7-2 to TRBJ2-5, with no clear D. The V end lost 2 bases, the J end lost 2 bases, and 6 bases lay between the germline ends. Germline CDR1 SGHTA, CDR2 FQGNSA. The CDR3 has 13 amino acids. The CDR3 is CASSLRFQETQYF. The CDR3 DNA reads as TGTGCCAGCAGCTTACGTTTTCAAGAGACCCAGTACTTC.

This clonotype was seen ten or more times. The chain has TRBV4-2 and TRBJ1-4, with 12 bases matching TRBD1. Per germline, CDR1 LGHNA and CDR2 YNFKEQ. The CDR3 length is 15 residues. V gave up 1 base and J gave up 7 bases; unmatched junction bases: 1. In DNA form, the CDR3 reads TGTGCCAGCAGCCAAGGGGACAGGGGGCCTGAAAAACTGTTTTTT. Translation: CASSQGDRGPEKLFF.

This chain uses TRBV5-4 with TRBJ1-1; D is possibly TRBD1 (6 bases). Germline V gene sequence: CDR1 SGHNT, CDR2 YYREEE (reference sequence). V was trimmed by 4 bases and J by 6 bases, leaving 10 bases between them. The CDR3 is made up of 12 amino acids. CDR3 in DNA: TGTGCCAGCAGCCGGGGGGGGCCTGAAGCTTTCTTT. Its translation is CASSRGGPEAFF. The variable domain in full, with the rest retrieved from reference TRBV5-4 and TRBJ1-1, is ETGVTQSPTHLIKTRGQQVTLRCSSQSGHNTVSWYQQALGQGPQFIFQYYREEENGRGNFPPRFSGLQFPNYSSELNVNALELDDSALYLCASSRGGPEAFFGQGTRLTVV.

This clonotype has ten or more counts. The chain combines TRBV3-1 with TRBJ2-5; D may be TRBD1 (5 bases). Trimming cost V 1 base and J 2 bases, with 8 bases left between them. Germline CDR1 is LGHDT and CDR2 is YNNKEL (reference sequence). This CDR3 region has 14 residues. This CDR3 reads CASSQGGWQETQYF. The CDR3 coding sequence is TGTGCCAGCAGCCAAGGGGGCTGGCAAGAGACCCAGTACTTC.

This clonotype was observed at least ten times. The V call is TRBV5-8, the J call TRBJ1-1, with TRBD1 matching over 7 bases. This CDR3 comprises 15 residues. V dropped 4 bases and J dropped 0; count of bases not matched to a gene: 6. Per germline, CDR1 SGHTS and CDR2 YDEGEE. The chain's CDR3 is CASSLPGTVNTEAFF. Written as DNA, the CDR3 is TGTGCCAGCAGCCTACCCGGGACAGTGAACACTGAAGCTTTCTTT.